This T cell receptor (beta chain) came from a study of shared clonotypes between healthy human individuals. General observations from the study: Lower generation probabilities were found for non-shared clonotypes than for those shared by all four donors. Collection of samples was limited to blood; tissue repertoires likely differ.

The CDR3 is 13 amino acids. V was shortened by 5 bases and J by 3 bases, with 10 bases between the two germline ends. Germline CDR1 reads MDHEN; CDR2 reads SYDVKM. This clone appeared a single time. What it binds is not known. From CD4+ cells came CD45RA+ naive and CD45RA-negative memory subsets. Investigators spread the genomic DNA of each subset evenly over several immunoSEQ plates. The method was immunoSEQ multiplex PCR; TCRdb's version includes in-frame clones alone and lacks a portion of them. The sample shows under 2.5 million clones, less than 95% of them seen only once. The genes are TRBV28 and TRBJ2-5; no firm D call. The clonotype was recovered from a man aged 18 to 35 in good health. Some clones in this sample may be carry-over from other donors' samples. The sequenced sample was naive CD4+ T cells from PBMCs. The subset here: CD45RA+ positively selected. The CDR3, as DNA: TGTGCCAGCAGTCCGCACGAGGAAGAGACCCAGTACTTC. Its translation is CASSPHEEETQYF. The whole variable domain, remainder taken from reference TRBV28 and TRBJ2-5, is DVKVTQSSRYLVKRTGEKVFLECVQDMDHENMFWYRQDPGLGLRLIYFSYDVKMKEKGDIPEGYSVSREKKERFSLILESASTNQTSMYLCASSPHEEETQYFGPGTRLLVL.